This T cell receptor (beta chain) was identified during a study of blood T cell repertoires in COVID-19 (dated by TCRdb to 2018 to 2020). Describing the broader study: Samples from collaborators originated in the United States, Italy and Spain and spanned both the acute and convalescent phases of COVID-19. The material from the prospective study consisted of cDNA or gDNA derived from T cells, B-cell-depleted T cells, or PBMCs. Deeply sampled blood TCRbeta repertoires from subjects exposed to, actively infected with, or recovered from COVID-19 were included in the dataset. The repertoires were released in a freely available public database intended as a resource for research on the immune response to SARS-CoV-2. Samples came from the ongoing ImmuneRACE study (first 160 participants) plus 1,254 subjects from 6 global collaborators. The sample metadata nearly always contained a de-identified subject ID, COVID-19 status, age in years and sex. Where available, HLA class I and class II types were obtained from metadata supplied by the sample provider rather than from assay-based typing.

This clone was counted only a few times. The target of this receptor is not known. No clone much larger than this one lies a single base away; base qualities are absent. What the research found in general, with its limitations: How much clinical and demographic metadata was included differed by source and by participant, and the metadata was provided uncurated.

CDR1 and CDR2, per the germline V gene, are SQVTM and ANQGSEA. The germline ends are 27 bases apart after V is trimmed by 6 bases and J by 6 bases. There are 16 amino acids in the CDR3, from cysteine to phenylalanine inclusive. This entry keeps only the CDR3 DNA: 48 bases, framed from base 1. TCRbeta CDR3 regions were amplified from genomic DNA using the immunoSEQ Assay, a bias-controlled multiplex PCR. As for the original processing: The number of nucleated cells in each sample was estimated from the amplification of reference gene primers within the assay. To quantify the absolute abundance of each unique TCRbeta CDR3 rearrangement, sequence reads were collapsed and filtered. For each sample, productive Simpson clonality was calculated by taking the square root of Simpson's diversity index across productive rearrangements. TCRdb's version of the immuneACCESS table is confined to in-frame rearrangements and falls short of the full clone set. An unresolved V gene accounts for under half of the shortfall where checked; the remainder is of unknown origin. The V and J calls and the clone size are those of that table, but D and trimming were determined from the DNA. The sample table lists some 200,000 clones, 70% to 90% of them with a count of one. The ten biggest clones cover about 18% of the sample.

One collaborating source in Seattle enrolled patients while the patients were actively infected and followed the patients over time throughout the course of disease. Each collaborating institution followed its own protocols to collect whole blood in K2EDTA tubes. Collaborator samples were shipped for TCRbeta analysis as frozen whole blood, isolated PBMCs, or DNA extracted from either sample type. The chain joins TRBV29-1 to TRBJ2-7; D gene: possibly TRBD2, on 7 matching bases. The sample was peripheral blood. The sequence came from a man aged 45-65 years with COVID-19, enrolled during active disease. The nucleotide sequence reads TGCAGCGTCCGAGGGGGGGGCAATTCCCTTGTGGGCGAGCAGTACTTC. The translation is CSVRGGGNSLVGEQYF.